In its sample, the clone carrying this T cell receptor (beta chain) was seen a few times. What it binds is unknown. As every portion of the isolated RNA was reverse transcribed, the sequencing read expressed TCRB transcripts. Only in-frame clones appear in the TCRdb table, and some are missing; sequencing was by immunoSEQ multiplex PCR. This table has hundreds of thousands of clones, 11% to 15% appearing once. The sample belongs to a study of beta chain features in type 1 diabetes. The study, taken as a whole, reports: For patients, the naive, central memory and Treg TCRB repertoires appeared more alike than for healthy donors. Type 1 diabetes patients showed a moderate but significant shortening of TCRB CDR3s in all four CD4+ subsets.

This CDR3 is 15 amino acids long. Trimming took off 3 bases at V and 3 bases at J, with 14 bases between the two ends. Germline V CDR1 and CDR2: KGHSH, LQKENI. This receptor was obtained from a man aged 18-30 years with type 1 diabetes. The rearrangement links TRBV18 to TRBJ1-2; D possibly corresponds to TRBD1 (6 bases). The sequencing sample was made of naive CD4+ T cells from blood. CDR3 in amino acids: CASSPSGGGHYGYTF. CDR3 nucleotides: TGTGCCAGCTCACCCTCTGGGGGGGGGCACTATGGCTACACCTTC.